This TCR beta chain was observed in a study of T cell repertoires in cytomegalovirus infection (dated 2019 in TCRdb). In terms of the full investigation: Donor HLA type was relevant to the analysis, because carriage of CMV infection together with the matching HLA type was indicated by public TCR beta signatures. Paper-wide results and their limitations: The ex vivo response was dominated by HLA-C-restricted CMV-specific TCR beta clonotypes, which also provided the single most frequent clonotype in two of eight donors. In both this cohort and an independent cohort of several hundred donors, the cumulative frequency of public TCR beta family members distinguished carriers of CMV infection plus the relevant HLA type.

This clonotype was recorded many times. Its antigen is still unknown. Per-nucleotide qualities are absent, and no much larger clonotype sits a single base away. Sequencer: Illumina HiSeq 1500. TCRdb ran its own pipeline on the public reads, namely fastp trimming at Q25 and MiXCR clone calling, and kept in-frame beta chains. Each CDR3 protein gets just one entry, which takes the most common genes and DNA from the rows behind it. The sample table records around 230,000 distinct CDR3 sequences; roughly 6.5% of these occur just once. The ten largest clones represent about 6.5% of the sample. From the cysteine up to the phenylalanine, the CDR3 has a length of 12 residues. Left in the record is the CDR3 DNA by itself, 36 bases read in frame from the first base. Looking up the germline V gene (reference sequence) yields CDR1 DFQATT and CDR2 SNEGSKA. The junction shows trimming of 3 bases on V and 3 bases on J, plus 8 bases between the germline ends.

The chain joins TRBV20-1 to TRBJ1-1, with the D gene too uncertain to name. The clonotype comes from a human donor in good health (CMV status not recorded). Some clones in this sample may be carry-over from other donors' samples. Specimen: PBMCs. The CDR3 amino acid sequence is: CSASNWDTEAFF. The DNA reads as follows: TGCAGTGCTAGTAACTGGGACACTGAAGCTTTCTTT.